These 25 T cell receptor beta chains share one sample of origin, sequenced in a study of control samples from healthy donors and cancer patients. Only in-frame clones appear in the TCRdb table, and some are missing; sequencing was by immunoSEQ multiplex PCR. The table shows around 90,000 clones, with about 82% occurring only once. Sample: blood. The receptor set was obtained from a man aged 25-45 years in good health.

Written as DNA, the CDR3 is TGTGCCAGCAGTCAAGACGACTTAGGGCCACAGCCCCAGCATTTT. Amino acids: CASSQDDLGPQPQHF. V usage is TRBV6-6 and J usage is TRBJ1-5; no reliable D call. The CDR3 loop spans 15 amino acids. Trimming pared 5 bases from V and 7 bases from J, leaving 18 bases between. Germline V lookup: CDR1 MNHNY, CDR2 SVGAGI (reference sequence).

The chain combines TRBV6-5 with TRBJ1-1; no clear D gene. The CDR3 has 14 residues. Germline values: CDR1 MNHEY, CDR2 SVGAGI. V shed 7 bases and J shed 5 bases, with 17 bases lying between them. The CDR3 reads CASNKDAVKTEAFF. CDR3 DNA sequence: TGTGCCAGCAATAAGGACGCAGTAAAAACTGAAGCTTTCTTT.

This chain uses TRBV27 with TRBJ1-2; tentative D call: TRBD1 (6 bases). The CDR3 consists of 16 residues. Trimming pared 0 bases from V and 4 bases from J, leaving 15 bases between. The germline gives CDR1 MNHEY, CDR2 SMNVEV (reference sequence). CDR3 amino acids: CASSLSSRRGPYGYTF. In DNA, the CDR3 is TGTGCCAGCAGTTTATCGAGTCGGCGGGGGCCCTATGGCTACACCTTC.

V usage is TRBV21-1 and J usage is TRBJ1-3. TRBV21-1 is shown as a pseudogene. This CDR3 is 16 amino acids long. In DNA, the CDR3 is TGTGCCAGCAGCAAACGGGGAGTCCGCTCTGGAAACACCATATATTTT. The encoded protein is CASSKRGVRSGNTIYF.

The rearrangement uses TRBV21-1 and TRBJ1-1. TRBV21-1 is deemed a pseudogene. CDR3 length equals 13 residues. The CDR3 here is CASSHIKNTEAFF. CDR3 DNA: TGTGCCAGCAGCCATATCAAGAACACTGAAGCTTTCTTT.

The chain carries TRBV5-4 and TRBJ1-1, with D perhaps TRBD1 (6 bases). The CDR3 totals 17 residues. Germline lookup yields CDR1 SGHNT and CDR2 YYREEE (reference sequence). Trimming shortened V by 6 bases and J by 0 bases, and 21 bases separated the two germline ends. The CDR3 is CASTPAGAGVMNTEAFF. The CDR3 nucleotides are TGTGCCAGCACCCCGGCAGGGGCGGGGGTCATGAACACTGAAGCTTTCTTT.

The chain links TRBV19 to TRBJ2-2; TRBD1 matches 7 bases. The ends lost 6 bases at V and 6 bases at J; junction bases unmatched: 7. The CDR3 loop spans 14 amino acids. Germline CDR1 and CDR2: LNHDA and SQIVND (reference sequence). The CDR3 reads CASRMDRQAGELFF. CDR3 DNA: TGTGCCAGTAGAATGGACAGGCAAGCCGGGGAGCTGTTTTTT.

The V gene is TRBV6-5, the J gene TRBJ2-2, with D tentatively TRBD1 (5 bases). Germline CDR1 and CDR2: MNHEY and SVGAGI. This CDR3 has 11 residues. Trimming took off 7 bases at V and 6 bases at J, with 6 bases between the two ends. CDR3 in DNA: TGTGCCAGCATGACAGCCGGGGAGCTGTTTTTT. It specifies CASMTAGELFF.

The CDR3: CASSIQAGAYEQYF. The CDR3 bases are TGTGCCAGTAGTATTCAGGCGGGAGCCTACGAGCAGTACTTC. V is TRBV19 and J is TRBJ2-7; 7 bases are shared with TRBD2. Germline V gives CDR1 LNHDA, CDR2 SQIVND (reference sequence). This CDR3 has 14 amino acids. After removal of 3 bases from V and 2 bases from J, the junction contained 4 bases not matched to a gene.

The chain carries TRBV10-2 and TRBJ1-5; no clear D gene. V lost 0 bases, J lost 1 base, and 4 bases lay in between. The CDR3 spans 14 residues. CDR1 WSHSY and CDR2 SAAADI come from the germline V gene. The CDR3 coding sequence is TGCGCCAGCAGTGAGTCGTGGAGCAATCAGCCCCAGCATTTT. Translating it yields CASSESWSNQPQHF.

The genes are TRBV5-1 and TRBJ2-3; TRBD1 matches 8 bases. The CDR3 has 17 residues. Trimming took 3 bases from V and 0 from J; bases not matched to a gene: 9. Germline V gene sequence: CDR1 SGHRS, CDR2 YFSETQ. The CDR3 is CASSSRTGRISTDTQYF. CDR3 coding DNA: TGCGCCAGCAGCTCGAGGACAGGGCGTATCAGCACAGATACGCAGTATTTT.

Only a few counts were recorded for this clone. This chain links TRBV18 with TRBJ2-2, with 10 bases matching TRBD1. Germline loops: CDR1 KGHSH, CDR2 LQKENI. The CDR3 loop spans 15 amino acids. The V segment lost 5 bases and the J segment 7 bases; nucleotides outside the gene matches: 7. This CDR3 is CASSWGQGRHGELFF. CDR3 DNA sequence: TGTGCCAGCTCATGGGGACAGGGGCGCCACGGGGAGCTGTTTTTT.

This clone came up many times. The J gene is TRBJ1-6, the V gene TRBV19, with no clear D. The germline CDR1 and CDR2 sequences are LNHDA and SQIVND (reference sequence). Trimming took 6 bases from V and 7 from J, leaving 16 bases between them. The CDR3 totals 15 residues. The CDR3 sequence is CASRPTGSGNSPLHF. CDR3 in DNA: TGTGCCAGTAGACCGACTGGTTCTGGAAATTCACCCCTCCACTTT.

V is TRBV6-5 and J is TRBJ2-1; TRBD1 matches at 7 bases. The CDR3 loop spans 15 amino acids. Germline values: CDR1 MNHEY, CDR2 SVGAGI. Trimming removed 5 bases from V and 0 bases from J; junction bases left unmatched: 4. The CDR3 reads CASSTGTASYNEQFF. CDR3 DNA: TGTGCCAGCAGTACCGGGACAGCCTCCTACAATGAGCAGTTCTTC.

The J gene is TRBJ2-7, the V gene TRBV6-6, with TRBD1 matching over 8 bases. Trimming took 2 bases from V and 5 from J; bases not matched to a gene: 5. CDR3 length equals 14 residues. Germline V gene sequence: CDR1 MNHNY, CDR2 SVGAGI (reference sequence). The chain's CDR3 is CASSYAGQGDEQYF. In DNA, the CDR3 is TGTGCCAGCAGTTACGCCGGACAGGGTGACGAGCAGTACTTC.

This sequence joins TRBV15 and TRBJ1-4; D unclear. Per the germline V gene, CDR1 is LNHNV and CDR2 is YYDKDF (reference sequence). Trimming stripped 6 bases from V and 6 bases from J, with 11 bases between. The CDR3 loop spans 13 amino acids. The CDR3 region has the DNA TGTGCCACCAGGTCGGGGTCGGATGAAAAACTGTTTTTT. Its protein is CATRSGSDEKLFF.

The chain has TRBV28 and TRBJ1-3; D may be TRBD1 (5 bases). The V and J ends lost 6 bases and 3 bases respectively, with 12 bases between them. Per the germline V gene, CDR1 is MDHEN and CDR2 is SYDVKM. The CDR3 sequence is 14 residues long. The CDR3 nucleotides are TGTGCCAGCAGAGACAGCCATCGTGGAAACACCATATATTTT. Encoded protein: CASRDSHRGNTIYF.

The J gene is TRBJ1-1, the V gene TRBV10-3; 8 positions agree with TRBD1. The CDR3 contains 13 residues. V dropped 6 bases and J dropped 5; count of bases not matched to a gene: 5. Germline values: CDR1 ENHRY, CDR2 SYGVKD. CDR3 in DNA: TGTGCCATCAGAGGACAGGGAGAGACTGAAGCTTTCTTT. Its translation is CAIRGQGETEAFF.

This sequence joins TRBV28 and TRBJ2-7, with TRBD2 matching 7 bases. The CDR3 is made up of 16 amino acids. Germline CDR1 reads MDHEN; CDR2 reads SYDVKM. Trimming removed 3 bases from V and 5 bases from J; junction bases left unmatched: 13. The DNA of the CDR3 is TGTGCCAGCAGTTTCTCTTCTTCCCTAGCGGCCCACGAGCAGTACTTC. This encodes CASSFSSSLAAHEQYF.

The genes are TRBV7-6 and TRBJ2-7; D is possibly TRBD1 (6 bases). The CDR3 has 12 amino acids. Germline V gene lookup returns CDR1 SGHVS and CDR2 FNYEAQ. V shed 1 base and J shed 5 bases, with 6 bases lying between them. CDR3: CASSLGGHEQYF. The CDR3, as DNA: TGTGCCAGCAGCTTAGGGGGGCACGAGCAGTACTTC.

The rearrangement uses TRBV30 and TRBJ2-7, with unresolved D. This CDR3 has 14 amino acids. Germline CDR1 reads GTSNPN; CDR2 reads SVGIG (reference sequence). V lost 3 bases and J 2 bases, leaving 14 bases between the germline ends. DNA of the CDR3: TGTGCCTGGAGCTCCGGTTTGGTTACCTACGAGCAGTACTTC. Its protein is CAWSSGLVTYEQYF.

The chain is built from TRBV2 and TRBJ2-3, with D possibly TRBD2 on 7 matching bases. Germline V gene sequence: CDR1 SNHLY, CDR2 FYNNEI. The CDR3 consists of 15 residues. Trimming cost V 6 bases and J 1 base, with 14 bases left between them. The CDR3 DNA follows: TGTGCCAGCAGACGTGGGGGGGGCCGCACAGATACGCAGTATTTT. Its protein product is CASRRGGGRTDTQYF.

This clone was found once. This rearrangement joins TRBV30 to TRBJ1-3, with D uncertain. The CDR3 is 15 amino acids. V was pared by 0 bases and J by 0 bases, with 9 bases between. Germline loops: CDR1 GTSNPN, CDR2 SVGIG (reference sequence). DNA for the CDR3: TGTGCCTGGAGTGTGGAGACTTTCTCTGGAAACACCATATATTTT. It yields the protein CAWSVETFSGNTIYF.

The sample holds a few counts of this clone. The chain joins TRBV2 to TRBJ1-5, with 7 bases fitting TRBD1. From germline, CDR1 is SNHLY and CDR2 FYNNEI. CDR3 length: 16 residues. Unmatched junction bases numbered 6, after V lost 1 base and J lost 3 bases. In DNA, the CDR3 is TGTGCCAGCAGTGAAGAGCGGACAGGCTTCAATCAGCCCCAGCATTTT. It is translated as CASSEERTGFNQPQHF.

V is TRBV6-5 and J is TRBJ2-1; D uncertain. Trimming cost V 8 bases and J 0 bases, with 11 bases left between them. CDR3 size: 14 residues. Germline V CDR1 and CDR2: MNHEY, SVGAGI. In DNA, the CDR3 is TGTGCCAGCCGTACGTGGAGCTCCTACAATGAGCAGTTCTTC. As protein: CASRTWSSYNEQFF.